The source of this T cell receptor beta chain is a study of blood T cell repertoires in COVID-19. Study summary: Material from acute and convalescent COVID-19 was sourced from the United States, Italy and Spain. Nucleic acid was either cDNA or gDNA, and it came from T cells, B-cell-depleted T cells, or PBMCs.

As originally analysed: Quantification of nucleated cells was approximated via reference gene primer amplification. Clones were sequenced by immunoSEQ multiplex PCR, and TCRdb holds only the in-frame ones, with some missing. That table furnishes V, J and clone size, whereas the DNA furnished D and trimming. This repertoire shows about 180,000 clones, about 80% found once; its top ten account for less than 2%. V gave up 3 bases and J gave up 1 base, with 9 bases separating them. This CDR3 comprises 13 residues. Germline loops: CDR1 SQVTM, CDR2 ANQGSEA. The receptor's source is a human donor in a cohort sampled during active COVID-19. V is TRBV29-1 and J is TRBJ2-5, with D uncertain. Sequencing was performed on peripheral blood. CDR3 DNA sequence: TGCAGCGTTGATGGAGACGGCCAAGAGACCCAGTACTTC. This sequence encodes CSVDGDGQETQYF.